This entry describes one TCR beta chain. Its antigen is as yet unknown. This entry belongs to a study of tumor-infiltrating lymphocytes in primary liver carcinoma. Study-level points and caveats: For tumor-adjacent and tumor-blood pairs, overlap was less than that seen for tumor region pairs. Presence in all five tumor regions was observed for only about 8-25% of top clones.

Using a constant-region primer together with ProtoScript II reverse transcriptase, TCR beta cDNA was made from roughly 540 ng of total RNA. Generation of the TCR beta libraries relied on three nested multiplex PCR rounds using slightly modified ARM-PCR. In TCRdb, the multiplex PCR reads were re-called with MiXCR into one record per CDR3 protein. The sample shows tens of thousands of distinct CDR3 sequences, roughly 80% of them seen only once. Each 20-30 mg portion of unsorted bulk tissue served as the source for co-extraction of RNA and DNA. More than 85% viable tumor cells made up every tumor sample. Source material: liver tumor tissue from sampling region 5. Subset here: tumor region T5, tumor centre. This TCR derives from a woman aged 25 to 45 with primary liver carcinoma and hepatitis B virus infection.

Here the CDR3 DNA reads TGTGCCAGCATCCTACTAGCGGGGGGGGGGTGTGAGCAGTTCTTC. Translating it yields CASILLAGGGCEQFF. This chain joins TRBV11-3 and TRBJ2-1, with 13 bases fitting TRBD2. Germline V CDR1 and CDR2: SGHNT, YENEEA. The CDR3 loop spans 15 amino acids. J gave up 9 bases and V 7 bases, and 9 bases lay outside the gene matches. The variable domain in full, completed from reference TRBV11-3 and TRBJ2-1, reads EAGVVQSPRYKIIEKKQPVAFWCNPISGHNTLYWYLQNLGQGPELLIRYENEEAVDDSQLPKDRFSAERLKGVDSTLKIQPAELGDSAVYLCASILLAGGGCEQFFGPGTRLTVL.